This TCR beta chain was identified in a study of cytomegalovirus exposure and HLA in healthy donors. The overall study: A later analysis reported the same platform for the roughly 120 validation repertoires and the approximately 640 first-cohort repertoires. Whole-study findings and limits: Among TCR beta chains, those listed as cytomegalovirus-associated numbered approximately 150.

CDR1 and CDR2 from the germline V gene are KGHSH and LQKENI. Between the trimmed V and J ends, which lost 1 base and 2 bases, there was a span of 6 bases. The length of the CDR3 is 14 residues. For this clone: The antigen remains undetermined.

Here immunoSEQ multiplex PCR was the method, and the copy in TCRdb shows in-frame clones only, minus some. Among over 150,000 clones listed, around 92% were seen once. The chain links TRBV18 to TRBJ2-1, with TRBD2 as a possible D gene (6 bases). The sample taken for sequencing was PBMCs. This TCR was sampled from a woman aged 18-35 years in good health and CMV-seropositive. This chain's CDR3 is CASSPRGTYNEQFF. The CDR3 nucleotides read TGTGCCAGCTCACCACGCGGGACCTACAATGAGCAGTTCTTC. The complete variable domain, with remaining parts taken from reference TRBV18 and TRBJ2-1, reads NAGVMQNPRHLVRRRGQEARLRCSPMKGHSHVYWYRQLPEEGLKFMVYLQKENIIDESGMPKERFSAEFPKEGPSILRIQQVVRGDSAAYFCASSPRGTYNEQFFGPGTRLTVL.